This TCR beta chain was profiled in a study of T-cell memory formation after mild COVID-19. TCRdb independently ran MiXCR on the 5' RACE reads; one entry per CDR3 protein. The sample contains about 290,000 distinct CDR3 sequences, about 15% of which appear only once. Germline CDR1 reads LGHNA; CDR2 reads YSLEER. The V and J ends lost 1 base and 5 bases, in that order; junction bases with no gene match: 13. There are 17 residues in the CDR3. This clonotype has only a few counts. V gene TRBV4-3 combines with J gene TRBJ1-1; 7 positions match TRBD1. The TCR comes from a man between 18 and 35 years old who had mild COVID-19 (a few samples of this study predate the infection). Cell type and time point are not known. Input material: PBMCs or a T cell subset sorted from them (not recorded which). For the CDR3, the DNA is TGCGCCAGCAGCCAAGGGGGAGGGGGCAAGGTTTTAACTGAAGCTTTCTTT. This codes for CASSQGGGGKVLTEAFF.